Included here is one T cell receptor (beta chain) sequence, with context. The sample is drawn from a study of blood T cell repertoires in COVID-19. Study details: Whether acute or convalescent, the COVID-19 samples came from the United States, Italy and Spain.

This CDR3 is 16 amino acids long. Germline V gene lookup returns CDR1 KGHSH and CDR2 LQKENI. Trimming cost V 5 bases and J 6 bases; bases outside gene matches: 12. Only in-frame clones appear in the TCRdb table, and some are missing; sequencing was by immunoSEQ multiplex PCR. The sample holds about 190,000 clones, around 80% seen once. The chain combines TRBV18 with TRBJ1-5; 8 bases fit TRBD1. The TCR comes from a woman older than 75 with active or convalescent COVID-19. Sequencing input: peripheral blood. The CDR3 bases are TGTGCCAGCTCATCGGACGACAGGGGAAAGGCTCAGCCCCAGCATTTT. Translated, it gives CASSSDDRGKAQPQHF.